Each of the 9 T cell receptor beta chains below was sequenced from the same sample in a study of technical replicates of blood from a few donors. TCRdb keeps only in-frame clones here, not all; method: immunoSEQ multiplex PCR. The data hold about 82,000 clones, with around 93% observed a single time. The sample consisted of T cells isolated from PBMCs. Every receptor here comes from a human donor in good health.

The V gene is TRBV14, the J gene TRBJ2-7; D may be TRBD1 (6 bases). The CDR3 runs 14 residues. V was pared by 5 bases and J by 3 bases, with 14 bases between. Looked up from germline, CDR1 is SGHDN and CDR2 is FVKESK. The CDR3 spells CASSDRTVFYEQYF. CDR3 in DNA: TGTGCCAGCAGCGACCGGACAGTGTTCTACGAGCAGTACTTC. The entire variable domain, with the rest obtained from reference TRBV14 and TRBJ2-7, is as follows: EAGVTQFPSHSVIEKGQTVTLRCDPISGHDNLYWYRRVMGKEIKFLLHFVKESKQDESGMPNNRFLAERTGGTYSTLKVQPAELEDSGVYFCASSDRTVFYEQYFGPGTRLTVT.

V and J are TRBV6-6 and TRBJ1-1, with D hard to call. The CDR3 contains 10 residues. Per the germline V gene, CDR1 is MNHNY and CDR2 is SVGAGI (reference sequence). Trimming cost V 4 bases and J 7 bases, with 4 bases left between them. This CDR3 is CASSSSEAFF. Here the CDR3 DNA reads TGTGCCAGCAGTTCGAGTGAAGCTTTCTTT.

This clone occurred once. Relative to the germline gene, one junction end is altered; a read error may explain this. The V call is TRBV29-1, the J call TRBJ2-3; D may be TRBD1 (7 bases). This CDR3 is built from 14 residues. Germline-derived CDR1 and CDR2 are SQVTM and ANQGSEA. CDR3 sequence (DNA): TGCAGAGTTGGAGGGGGCGAGGGCACAGATACGCAGTATTTT. Protein product: CRVGGGEGTDTQYF.

The chain recombines TRBV19 with TRBJ1-5; D is ambiguous. Germline CDR1 is LNHDA and CDR2 is SQIVND (reference sequence). The ends were cut back, 7 bases at V and 0 bases at J, with 13 bases in the middle. The CDR3 is made up of 15 amino acids. The chain's CDR3 is CASTHTEISNQPQHF. The CDR3 DNA reads TGTGCCAGTACCCATACAGAGATTAGCAATCAGCCCCAGCATTTT.

The chain has TRBV28 and TRBJ1-2, with D perhaps matching TRBD1 (6 bases). Deletions cut 3 bases from V and 4 bases from J, with 15 bases between. CDR3 size: 15 residues. Germline lookup yields CDR1 MDHEN and CDR2 SYDVKM. CDR3 loop: CASSFMSTGRYGYTF. CDR3 in DNA: TGTGCCAGCAGTTTTATGAGCACAGGGCGCTATGGCTACACCTTC.

The chain combines TRBV6-1 with TRBJ2-5, with 8 bases identical to TRBD1. The CDR3 is 15 residues long. Germline-derived CDR1 and CDR2 are MNHNS and SASEGT. The V gene end was trimmed by 6 bases and the J gene end by 3 bases; junction bases not matched to a gene: 9. As DNA, the CDR3 is TGTGCCAGCAGGAGGGGACAGGTGGGCGAAGAGACCCAGTACTTC. Residues: CASRRGQVGEETQYF.

The chain joins TRBV10-1 to TRBJ2-3; perhaps TRBD2 as D (6 bases). V lost 10 bases and J lost 0, with 14 bases in between. The CDR3 loop spans 14 amino acids. Looked up from germline, CDR1 is WNHNN and CDR2 is SYGVQD (reference sequence). The CDR3 loop reads CATGTSTSTDTQYF. CDR3 nucleotide sequence: TGCGCCACCGGGACTTCTACTAGCACAGATACGCAGTATTTT.

This clone was observed a few times. J is TRBJ1-1 and V is TRBV7-9; D unclear. Deletions cut 1 base from V and 4 bases from J, with 7 bases between. This CDR3 has 13 residues. Germline CDR1 reads SEHNR; CDR2 reads FQNEAQ (reference sequence). In nucleotides, the CDR3 is TGTGCCAGCAGCTTAGAAATATCCACTGAAGCTTTCTTT. It specifies CASSLEISTEAFF. Based on the CDR3 plus reference TRBV7-9 and TRBJ1-1, the full variable domain is DTGVSQNPRHKITKRGQNVTFRCDPISEHNRLYWYRQTLGQGPEFLTYFQNEAQLEKSRLLSDRFSAERPKGSFSTLEIQRTEQGDSAMYLCASSLEISTEAFFGQGTRLTVV.

The chain joins TRBV27 to TRBJ2-2; a possible D gene is TRBD2 (6 bases). CDR1 is MNHEY, CDR2 SMNVEV, per germline (reference sequence). The CDR3 length is 15 residues. V lost 2 bases and J 2 bases, leaving 9 bases between the germline ends. CDR3 residues: CASSLAGTNTGELFF. The CDR3 nucleotides read TGTGCCAGCAGTTTAGCAGGGACTAACACCGGGGAGCTGTTTTTT.